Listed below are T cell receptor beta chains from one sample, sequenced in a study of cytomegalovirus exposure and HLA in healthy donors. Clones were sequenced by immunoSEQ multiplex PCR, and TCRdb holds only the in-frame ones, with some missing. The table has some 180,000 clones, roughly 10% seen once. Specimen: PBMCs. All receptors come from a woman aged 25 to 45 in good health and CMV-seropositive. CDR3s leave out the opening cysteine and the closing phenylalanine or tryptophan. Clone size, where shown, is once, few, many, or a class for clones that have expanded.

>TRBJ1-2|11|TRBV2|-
ASSETGGDGYT
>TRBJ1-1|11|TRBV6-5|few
ASRQGSRNEAF
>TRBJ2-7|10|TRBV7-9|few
ASSFPGYEQY
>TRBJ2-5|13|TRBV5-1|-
ASSLGPRGQETQY
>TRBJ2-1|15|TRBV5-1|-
ASSLGFTWSSYNEQF
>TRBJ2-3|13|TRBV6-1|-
ASRFGTRPTDTQY
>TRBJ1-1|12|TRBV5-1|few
ASSLGTGSTEAF
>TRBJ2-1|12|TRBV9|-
ASSWGPNYNEQF
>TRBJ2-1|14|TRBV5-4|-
ASSLGNGRADNEQF
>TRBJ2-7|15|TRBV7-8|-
ASSPRVGGPASYEQY
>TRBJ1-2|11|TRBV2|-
ASSEAVNYGYT
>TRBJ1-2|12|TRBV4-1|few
ASSRQPREGGYT
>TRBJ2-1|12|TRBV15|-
ATRRSGVWNEQF
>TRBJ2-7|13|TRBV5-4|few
ASSAKRGGGYEQY
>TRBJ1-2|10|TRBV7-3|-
ASSLGQGGYT
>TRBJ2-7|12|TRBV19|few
ASSFSGVSYEQY
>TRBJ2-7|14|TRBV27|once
ASSLLGAGLSYEQY
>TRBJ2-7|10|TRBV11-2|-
ASSSQSGEQY
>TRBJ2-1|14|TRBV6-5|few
ASSSRVAVSYNEQF
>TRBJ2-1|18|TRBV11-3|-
ASSEGPTLAGGSSYNEQF
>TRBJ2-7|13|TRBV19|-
ASSPGTGSLYEQY
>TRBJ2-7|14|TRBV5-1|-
ASSATSTGASYEQY
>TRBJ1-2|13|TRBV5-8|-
ASSLLGAYSGGYT
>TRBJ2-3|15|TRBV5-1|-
ASSFPNHSGSTDTQY
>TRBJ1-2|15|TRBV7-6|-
ASSSTRQGGRRDGYT
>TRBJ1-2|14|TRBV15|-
ATSRDLRGATLGYT
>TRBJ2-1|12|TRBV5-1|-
ASSYSGSYNEQF
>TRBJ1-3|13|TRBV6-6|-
ASISSLSSGNTIY
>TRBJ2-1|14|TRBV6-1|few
ASSGPTGGQYNEQF
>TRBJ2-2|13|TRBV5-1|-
ASSLTSGNTGELF
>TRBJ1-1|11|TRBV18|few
ASSQGASTEAF
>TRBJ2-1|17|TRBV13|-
ASSPRTSGRVSSYNEQF
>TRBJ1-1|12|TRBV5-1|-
ASSLDRANTEAF
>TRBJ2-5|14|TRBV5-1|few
ASSFGTSGIGETQY
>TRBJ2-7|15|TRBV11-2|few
ASSPLSRSGRSYEQY
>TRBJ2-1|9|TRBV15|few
ATGTFGEQF
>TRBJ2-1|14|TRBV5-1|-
ASSLGSGNYNNEQF
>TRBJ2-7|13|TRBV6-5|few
ASSYAGTGAYEQY